Included here is one TCR beta chain sequence, with context. Its matching antigen is unknown. Naive, central memory, regulatory and stem cell-like memory cells within the CD4+ compartment were sorted using CD45RO/CCR7/CD25/CD127/CD95/CD27. This entry belongs to a study of beta chain features in type 1 diabetes. Trimming stripped 4 bases from V and 2 bases from J, with 13 bases between. The CDR3 has 15 amino acids. The germline V gene has CDR1 SGHRS and CDR2 YFSETQ. Broader study findings: Fewer junction insertions and more nucleotide deletions appeared in type 1 diabetes patients. In the patient group, naive, central memory and Treg TCRB repertoires seemed more alike than in the healthy donor group.

What was sequenced were expressed TCRB transcripts, since all of the isolated RNA had been reverse transcribed. TCRdb's copy holds only in-frame clones and misses some; the assay was immunoSEQ multiplex PCR. The data contain hundreds of thousands of clones, roughly 16% of them seen just once; the ten biggest clones take up 0.02% to 0.03%. The origin of this receptor is a woman younger than 30 in good health. This chain connects TRBV5-1 to TRBJ2-1; weak D call: TRBD2 (5 bases). The specimen sequenced was naive CD4+ T cells from blood. CDR3 residues: CASSPDLGTYNEQFF. The CDR3 DNA reads TGCGCCAGCAGCCCGGACTTGGGGACCTACAATGAGCAGTTCTTC.